These 14 T cell receptor beta chains originate from one sample sequenced in a study of blood T cell repertoires in COVID-19 (dated by TCRdb to 2019 to 2021). The receptor library was made with the immunoSEQ multiplex PCR assay. What TCRdb holds here is the immuneACCESS table cut down to in-frame rearrangements. Part of the clones is not present; checked against another copy, under half of the missing clones reflect an unresolved V gene, and the others are unexplained. Here the sample has around 480,000 clones; 88% occur a single time. The ten largest clones add up to roughly 12% of the sample. The sample was peripheral blood. The receptors were sampled from a woman aged 45-59 years with COVID-19, enrolled during active disease.

V and J are TRBV3-1 (or the pseudogene TRBV3-2) and TRBJ1-2; D uncertain. Germline-derived CDR1 and CDR2 are LGHDT and YNNKEL (reference sequence). V lost 1 base and J lost 7, with 7 bases in between. The CDR3 totals 12 residues. The CDR3 is CASSQASGGYTF. Here the CDR3 DNA reads TGTGCCAGCAGCCAAGCCTCGGGTGGCTACACCTTC.

This rearrangement joins TRBV6-5 to TRBJ1-1; D call uncertain. CDR1 is MNHEY and CDR2 is SVGAGI in the germline V gene. Trimming cost V 3 bases and J 3 bases, with 11 bases left between them. The CDR3 totals 14 residues. The CDR3 here is CASSYDRGDTEAFF. CDR3 DNA sequence: TGTGCCAGCAGTTATGATCGGGGAGACACTGAAGCTTTCTTT.

The gene calls are TRBV13 and TRBJ2-1, with 9 bases identical to TRBD1. This CDR3 is built from 13 residues. Per germline, CDR1 PRHDT and CDR2 FYEKMQ (reference sequence). The junction had 3 bases not matched to a gene; V was cut back by 5 bases and J by 7 bases. The CDR3 loop reads CASSQGTGNEQFF. CDR3 nucleotides: TGTGCCAGCAGCCAAGGGACAGGGAATGAGCAGTTCTTC.

The V gene is TRBV3-1 (or the pseudogene TRBV3-2), the J gene TRBJ1-4, with 9 nucleotides matching TRBD1. The germline gives CDR1 LGHDT, CDR2 YNNKEL (reference sequence). The CDR3 extends over 16 amino acids. Losses at the gene ends were 1 base for V and 7 bases for J; bases not matched to a gene: 7. DNA for the CDR3: TGTGCCAGCAGCCAAGGAAGTGGGACAGGGAGTGAAAAACTGTTTTTT. This translates into CASSQGSGTGSEKLFF.

This chain links TRBV5-1 with TRBJ1-1; 9 bases map to TRBD1. Trimming cost V 4 bases and J 6 bases; bases outside gene matches: 7. There are 14 residues in the CDR3. Germline V gene sequence: CDR1 SGHRS, CDR2 YFSETQ. CDR3 residues: CASSPGTGRAEAFF. The CDR3 nucleotides read TGCGCCAGCAGCCCCGGGACAGGGAGGGCTGAAGCTTTCTTT.

The chain couples TRBV29-1 to TRBJ2-5; D perhaps matches TRBD2 (5 bases). V was pared by 3 bases and J by 5 bases, with 13 bases between. From germline, CDR1 is SQVTM and CDR2 ANQGSEA. The CDR3 consists of 13 residues. In DNA, the CDR3 is TGCAGCGTTGATGAGGGCCAAGGGGAGACCCAGTACTTC. It encodes CSVDEGQGETQYF.

This rearrangement joins TRBV25-1 to TRBJ2-5; the match to TRBD1 covers 9 bases. The CDR3 consists of 12 residues. V dropped 5 bases and J dropped 7; count of bases not matched to a gene: 2. Germline CDR1 reads MGHDK; CDR2 reads SYGVNS. Here the CDR3 DNA reads TGTGCCAGCAGTTTGGACAGGGGGACCCAGTACTTC. It specifies CASSLDRGTQYF.

This sequence joins TRBV6-1 and TRBJ2-3; D is ambiguous. Deletions cut 2 bases from V and 1 base from J, with 10 bases between. The CDR3 covers 15 residues. Germline CDR1 is MNHNS and CDR2 is SASEGT. CDR3 nucleotide sequence: TGTGCCAGCAGTGAACAGGTGCCCGGCACAGATACGCAGTATTTT. As protein: CASSEQVPGTDTQYF.

This clone was recorded once. The chain recombines TRBV9 with TRBJ1-1; 7 nucleotides match TRBD1. Germline V CDR1 and CDR2: SGDLS, YYNGEE. After removal of 4 bases from V and 5 bases from J, the junction contained 8 bases not matched to a gene. The CDR3 is 14 residues long. Here the CDR3 DNA reads TGTGCCAGCAGCCTAGGGGGCGGGGGGACTGAAGCTTTCTTT. Translating gives CASSLGGGGTEAFF. Together with reference TRBV9 and TRBJ1-1, the CDR3 gives the full variable domain: DSGVTQTPKHLITATGQRVTLRCSPRSGDLSVYWYQQSLDQGLQFLIQYYNGEERAKGNILERFSAQQFPDLHSELNLSSLELGDSALYFCASSLGGGGTEAFFGQGTRLTVV.

This clone was recorded a few times. At one end the junction does not follow the germline gene, possibly because of a read error. The V call is TRBV11-2, the J call TRBJ2-7, with 9 nucleotides matching TRBD1. The CDR3 totals 12 residues. Germline CDR1 reads SGHAT; CDR2 reads FQNNGV. This CDR3 is CASSLVGDRAVF. The DNA of the CDR3 is TGTGCCAGCAGCTTAGTCGGGGACAGGGCCGTCTTC.

This clone appeared once. The V call is TRBV19, the J call TRBJ2-2; a weak D match, TRBD2 (5 bases). Trimming left V 3 bases short and J 3 bases short, with 14 bases between. CDR3 length: 16 amino acids. Germline lookup yields CDR1 LNHDA and CDR2 SQIVND (reference sequence). This CDR3 is CASSISGSLDTGELFF. CDR3 nucleotide sequence: TGTGCCAGTAGTATCTCGGGGTCCCTGGACACCGGGGAGCTGTTTTTT.

The chain carries TRBV27 and TRBJ1-2, with D possibly TRBD1 on 6 matching bases. V lost 5 bases and J 2 bases, leaving 6 bases between the germline ends. This CDR3 has 12 residues. From germline, CDR1 is MNHEY and CDR2 SMNVEV (reference sequence). This chain's CDR3 is CASSTGNYGYTF. The CDR3 nucleotides read TGTGCCAGCAGTACAGGGAACTATGGCTACACCTTC.

On this clone: The same CDR3 arises from other DNA sequences in this sample as well. The chain employs TRBV6-1 and TRBJ1-1; possible D gene TRBD1, 6 bases. This CDR3 is 14 amino acids long. Germline V gene sequence: CDR1 MNHNS, CDR2 SASEGT. V lost 1 base, J lost 5 bases, and 11 bases lay in between. CDR3 sequence reads: CASSEVQGGTEAFF. Here the CDR3 DNA reads TGTGCCAGCAGTGAAGTACAGGGTGGAACTGAAGCTTTCTTT.

The chain couples TRBV10-3 to TRBJ1-4, with D perhaps matching TRBD1 (5 bases). Germline-derived CDR1 and CDR2 are ENHRY and SYGVKD. V was cut by 3 bases and J by 3 bases, with 11 bases left in between. The CDR3 is made up of 15 amino acids. CDR3 nucleotides: TGTGCCATCAGTGACGATTTGGGGCCTAATGAAAAACTGTTTTTT. Encoded protein: CAISDDLGPNEKLFF.